This TCR beta chain was observed in a study of regulatory T cells in long-lasting Graves disease. Study-level points and caveats: Persistent patients had more shared public clonotypes (fewer than 3,000) than new patients (about 970). TCR diversity was lower in persistent Graves' patients than in newly diagnosed ones.

Between the trimmed V and J ends, which lost 4 bases and 2 bases, there was a span of 16 bases. The CDR3 runs to 16 residues. Germline loops: CDR1 MDHEN, CDR2 SYDVKM. The time point denotes: persistent/refractory GD, antithyroid drugs over 5 years with positive TRAb. There was RNA extracted from PBMCs, and the TCR library was made from it. Per American Thyroid Association guidelines, Graves' disease was diagnosed. Both iRepertoire HTBI primers and Arm-PCR of CDR3 regions were used to build the TCR beta libraries. Methods used by the authors: Sample data revealed approximately 60 TRBV and over 12 TRBJ segments. Each CDR3 protein gets one entry after TCRdb re-called the multiplex PCR reads with MiXCR. The V and J calls come from TCRdb's annotation, not from the publication. Among 350,000 to 450,000 distinct CDR3 sequences listed, 20% to 25% were seen once. Regarding this clonotype: Its antigen is undetermined.

The chain joins TRBV28 to TRBJ2-3; TRBD2 might be the D (5 bases). This sample comprised peripheral blood mononuclear cells (PBMCs), obtained when the disease was refractory, from a patient treated with antithyroid drugs. The sequence came from a woman aged 40 to 50 with Graves disease. This chain's CDR3 is CASSSPRAGATDTQYF. CDR3 coding DNA: TGTGCCAGCAGTTCACCACGGGCGGGCGCCACAGATACGCAGTATTTT.